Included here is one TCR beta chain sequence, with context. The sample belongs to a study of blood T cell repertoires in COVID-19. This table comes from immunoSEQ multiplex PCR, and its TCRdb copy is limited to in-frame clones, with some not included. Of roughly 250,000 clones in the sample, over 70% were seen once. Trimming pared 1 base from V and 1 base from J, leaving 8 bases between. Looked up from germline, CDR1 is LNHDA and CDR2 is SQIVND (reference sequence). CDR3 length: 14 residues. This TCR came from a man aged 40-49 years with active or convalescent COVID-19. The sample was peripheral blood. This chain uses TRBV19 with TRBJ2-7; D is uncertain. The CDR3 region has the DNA TGTGCCAGTAGTATAGCGAGTCTTTCCTACGAGCAGTACTTC. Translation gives CASSIASLSYEQYF.